A selection of T cell receptor beta chains follows, all from one sample in a study of blood T cell repertoires in COVID-19. Profiled with immunoSEQ multiplex PCR; TCRdb holds only in-frame clones, not every one. Of 250,000 to 300,000 clones in the sample, roughly 85% were seen once. Sequenced material: peripheral blood. Receptors were obtained from a woman under 30 with acute or convalescent COVID-19. Both conserved end residues are part of each CDR3. Each record gives: V gene, J gene, D gene, clone size, CDR3 DNA, CDR3 protein. The D gene is left open where the match is weak. For some rows the clone size is stated as once, few or many, or as a class when expanded; others skip it.

v_call: TRBV25-1; j_call: TRBJ2-3; d_call: NA; clone_size: NA; cdr3_nt: TGTGCCAGCAGTGGTTTGGCGGGCCCCACAGATACGCAGTATTTT; cdr3_aa: CASSGLAGPTDTQYF
v_call: TRBV3-1/TRBV3-2; j_call: TRBJ1-2; d_call: NA; clone_size: NA; cdr3_nt: TGTGCCAGCAGCCAAGATTTGAGGAAGAACTATGGCTACACCTTC; cdr3_aa: CASSQDLRKNYGYTF
v_call: TRBV11-2; j_call: TRBJ1-6; d_call: NA; clone_size: NA; cdr3_nt: TGTGCCAGCAGCCCAAACAGGGAGCGTTCACCCCTCCACTTT; cdr3_aa: CASSPNRERSPLHF
v_call: TRBV6-6; j_call: TRBJ2-2; d_call: NA; clone_size: NA; cdr3_nt: TGTGCCAGCAGTACCTCGGGGGCCGGGGAGCTGTTTTTT; cdr3_aa: CASSTSGAGELFF
v_call: TRBV4-3; j_call: TRBJ2-5; d_call: NA; clone_size: NA; cdr3_nt: TGCGCCAGCAGCCAAGACCGGAACAGGGCCCAAGAGACCCAGTACTTC; cdr3_aa: CASSQDRNRAQETQYF
v_call: TRBV7-2; j_call: TRBJ2-7; d_call: NA; clone_size: NA; cdr3_nt: TGTGCCAGCAGCTCATTAGACCCACCCAGGTACGAGCAGTACTTC; cdr3_aa: CASSSLDPPRYEQYF
v_call: TRBV7-9; j_call: TRBJ2-1; d_call: NA; clone_size: NA; cdr3_nt: TGTGCCAGCAGCTTAGGCGGGTATGAGCAGTTCTTC; cdr3_aa: CASSLGGYEQFF
v_call: TRBV19; j_call: TRBJ1-5; d_call: NA; clone_size: NA; cdr3_nt: TGTGCCAGTAGTATAGATCTAGTTCCCAGGGCGCTTGTCCAGCATTTT; cdr3_aa: CASSIDLVPRALVQHF
v_call: TRBV27; j_call: TRBJ2-1; d_call: TRBD2; clone_size: NA; cdr3_nt: TGTGCCAGCAGTTTTCGGCTAGCGGGAGTACGAGAGCAGTTCTTC; cdr3_aa: CASSFRLAGVREQFF
v_call: TRBV4-1; j_call: TRBJ2-1; d_call: NA; clone_size: NA; cdr3_nt: TGCGCCAGCAGCCAAGATTTATTATATGAGCAGTTCTTC; cdr3_aa: CASSQDLLYEQFF
v_call: TRBV18; j_call: TRBJ2-3; d_call: TRBD2; clone_size: few; cdr3_nt: TGTGCCAGCTCACCTAGCGGGAGGACAGATACGCAGTATTTT; cdr3_aa: CASSPSGRTDTQYF
v_call: TRBV30; j_call: TRBJ2-3; d_call: TRBD2; clone_size: NA; cdr3_nt: TGTGCCCTCCAAGCGGGAGCTGGGACAGATACGCAGTATTTT; cdr3_aa: CALQAGAGTDTQYF
v_call: TRBV29-1; j_call: TRBJ2-7; d_call: NA; clone_size: once; cdr3_nt: TGCAGCGTTGAAGATGGAGACTACTACGAGCAGTACTTC; cdr3_aa: CSVEDGDYYEQYF
v_call: TRBV3-1/TRBV3-2; j_call: TRBJ2-1; d_call: NA; clone_size: few; cdr3_nt: TGTGCCAGCAGCCCTGATTATAGCTCCTACAATGAGCAGTTCTTC; cdr3_aa: CASSPDYSSYNEQFF
v_call: TRBV11-2; j_call: TRBJ2-7; d_call: TRBD1; clone_size: once; cdr3_nt: TGTGCCAGCAGCTTAGCTGTCAGGGGGCGGGTAGGGTACGAGCAGTACTTC; cdr3_aa: CASSLAVRGRVGYEQYF
v_call: TRBV5-5; j_call: TRBJ1-4; d_call: NA; clone_size: NA; cdr3_nt: TGTGCCAGCAGTTGGAACTCTGCTAGGGAAAAACTGTTTTTT; cdr3_aa: CASSWNSAREKLFF
v_call: TRBV5-1; j_call: TRBJ2-3; d_call: TRBD2; clone_size: NA; cdr3_nt: TGCGCCAGCAGCTCTGCAATGGCGGGAGGCCGCACAGATACGCAGTATTTT; cdr3_aa: CASSSAMAGGRTDTQYF
v_call: TRBV29-1; j_call: TRBJ1-1; d_call: TRBD1; clone_size: NA; cdr3_nt: TGCAGCCTTCCCGGACAGGGGAACACTGAAGCTTTCTTT; cdr3_aa: CSLPGQGNTEAFF
v_call: TRBV5-1; j_call: TRBJ1-5; d_call: NA; clone_size: NA; cdr3_nt: TGCGCCAGCAGCTTGGGAGCGAATCAGCCCCAGCATTTT; cdr3_aa: CASSLGANQPQHF
v_call: TRBV7-2; j_call: TRBJ2-5; d_call: TRBD2; clone_size: NA; cdr3_nt: TGTGCCAGCAGCATCCAACTAGCGGGAGCCGGAGAGACCCAGTACTTC; cdr3_aa: CASSIQLAGAGETQYF
v_call: TRBV5-1; j_call: TRBJ2-7; d_call: NA; clone_size: once; cdr3_nt: TGCGCCAGCAGCCCCAATTCGGGTGGCTACGAGCAGTACTTC; cdr3_aa: CASSPNSGGYEQYF
v_call: TRBV7-2; j_call: TRBJ1-4; d_call: NA; clone_size: NA; cdr3_nt: TGTGCCAGCAGGGAGTTTACTAATGAAAAACTGTTTTTT; cdr3_aa: CASREFTNEKLFF
v_call: TRBV13; j_call: TRBJ2-5; d_call: TRBD2; clone_size: NA; cdr3_nt: TGTGCCAGCAGCTCGGGAGGGGGGTCAGAGACCCAGTACTTC; cdr3_aa: CASSSGGGSETQYF
v_call: TRBV18; j_call: TRBJ2-1; d_call: TRBD2; clone_size: NA; cdr3_nt: TGTGCCAGCTCACCACCGGGACTAGGAGCCGATAATGAGCAGTTCTTC; cdr3_aa: CASSPPGLGADNEQFF
v_call: TRBV5-1; j_call: TRBJ1-2; d_call: TRBD1; clone_size: NA; cdr3_nt: TGCGCCAGCAGCTTGGAGGCAGGGGGAGAGGGTTACTATGGCTACACCTTC; cdr3_aa: CASSLEAGGEGYYGYTF
v_call: TRBV20-1; j_call: TRBJ2-4; d_call: NA; clone_size: NA; cdr3_nt: TGCAGTGCGCCTCTACGGATTCAGTACTTC; cdr3_aa: CSAPLRIQYF
v_call: TRBV5-1; j_call: TRBJ2-7; d_call: TRBD2; clone_size: NA; cdr3_nt: TGCGCCAGCAGCTTGGCTCCAAGCGGGATGCCCTACGAGCAGTACTTC; cdr3_aa: CASSLAPSGMPYEQYF
v_call: TRBV2; j_call: TRBJ2-6; d_call: TRBD2; clone_size: NA; cdr3_nt: TGTGCCAGCAGGAGGGGGACTAGTGAGGCCAACGTCCTGACTTTC; cdr3_aa: CASRRGTSEANVLTF
v_call: TRBV4-2; j_call: TRBJ2-3; d_call: NA; clone_size: NA; cdr3_nt: TGTGCCAGCAGCCAGGGGGCGGAAGAAGATACGCAGTATTTT; cdr3_aa: CASSQGAEEDTQYF
v_call: TRBV29-1; j_call: TRBJ1-3; d_call: TRBD1; clone_size: NA; cdr3_nt: TGCGGGGGGACAGGGACAGGAAACACCATATATTTT; cdr3_aa: CGGTGTGNTIYF
v_call: TRBV14; j_call: TRBJ2-1; d_call: TRBD1; clone_size: NA; cdr3_nt: TGTGCCAGCAGCCCTCTCAGGGGGCGAGCTGTCAATGAGCAGTTCTTC; cdr3_aa: CASSPLRGRAVNEQFF
v_call: TRBV27; j_call: TRBJ1-3; d_call: TRBD1; clone_size: NA; cdr3_nt: TGTGCCAGCAGTCCCCTGACAGGGTTTGGAAACACCATATATTTT; cdr3_aa: CASSPLTGFGNTIYF
v_call: TRBV5-1; j_call: TRBJ2-3; d_call: NA; clone_size: NA; cdr3_nt: TGCGCCAGCAGCGGAGGGAGCAAGCGGGCAGATACGCAGTATTTT; cdr3_aa: CASSGGSKRADTQYF
v_call: TRBV18; j_call: TRBJ2-7; d_call: TRBD2; clone_size: NA; cdr3_nt: TGTGCCAGCTCACAAGCGGGGTCGGGATCCTACGAGCAGTACTTC; cdr3_aa: CASSQAGSGSYEQYF
v_call: TRBV29-1; j_call: TRBJ1-1; d_call: NA; clone_size: NA; cdr3_nt: TGCAGCGTTGAAGATCTTTCCAGTGAAGCTTTCTTT; cdr3_aa: CSVEDLSSEAFF
v_call: TRBV7-2; j_call: TRBJ2-7; d_call: TRBD1; clone_size: NA; cdr3_nt: TGTGCCAGCAGCTTATTCTCCATGGGACAGAGCTCCTACGAGCAGTACTTC; cdr3_aa: CASSLFSMGQSSYEQYF
v_call: TRBV19; j_call: TRBJ2-5; d_call: TRBD1; clone_size: NA; cdr3_nt: TGTGCCAGTAGAACCACAGGGGGCGAGACCCAGTACTTC; cdr3_aa: CASRTTGGETQYF
v_call: TRBV11-2; j_call: TRBJ1-4; d_call: TRBD1; clone_size: NA; cdr3_nt: TGTGCCAGCAGCGGGGACAGGGCAGTCAATGAAAAACTGTTTTTT; cdr3_aa: CASSGDRAVNEKLFF
v_call: TRBV7-6; j_call: TRBJ2-3; d_call: NA; clone_size: NA; cdr3_nt: TGTGCCAGCAGCCCTCAGGGTCACCAAACAGATACGCAGTATTTT; cdr3_aa: CASSPQGHQTDTQYF
v_call: TRBV9; j_call: TRBJ2-3; d_call: TRBD2; clone_size: NA; cdr3_nt: TGTGCCAGCAGCGTAGCTAGCGGTCGCACAGATACGCAGTATTTT; cdr3_aa: CASSVASGRTDTQYF
v_call: TRBV7-9; j_call: TRBJ2-2; d_call: NA; clone_size: NA; cdr3_nt: TGTGCCAGCAGCCCACGCCGAACAGAGAACACCGGGGAGCTGTTTTTT; cdr3_aa: CASSPRRTENTGELFF
v_call: TRBV15; j_call: TRBJ1-1; d_call: TRBD1; clone_size: NA; cdr3_nt: TGTGCCACCAGCAGGCGGGACAGGGGGGTTGTGTACACTGAAGCTTTCTTT; cdr3_aa: CATSRRDRGVVYTEAFF
v_call: TRBV23-1; j_call: TRBJ1-2; d_call: TRBD1; clone_size: NA; cdr3_nt: TGCGCCAGCAGTCTAGGCAGGGGGCGCGGCTACACCTTC; cdr3_aa: CASSLGRGRGYTF
v_call: TRBV5-1; j_call: TRBJ2-1; d_call: NA; clone_size: NA; cdr3_nt: TGCGCCAGCAGCTTGGGCCTAGCGTCCAATGAGCAGTTCTTC; cdr3_aa: CASSLGLASNEQFF
v_call: TRBV4-3; j_call: TRBJ2-7; d_call: TRBD2; clone_size: NA; cdr3_nt: TGCGCCAGCAGCCAGGGACTAGCGGGAGTTTACTACGAGCAGTACTTC; cdr3_aa: CASSQGLAGVYYEQYF
v_call: TRBV24-1; j_call: TRBJ1-1; d_call: NA; clone_size: NA; cdr3_nt: TGTGCCACCAGTGATTCCGGGGGGGTGAACACTGAAGCTTTCTTT; cdr3_aa: CATSDSGGVNTEAFF
v_call: TRBV27; j_call: TRBJ1-4; d_call: TRBD1; clone_size: NA; cdr3_nt: TGTGCCAGCAGTTCCTTAGGACAGGGAGGTGAAAAACTGTTTTTT; cdr3_aa: CASSSLGQGGEKLFF
v_call: TRBV19; j_call: TRBJ2-2; d_call: TRBD2; clone_size: NA; cdr3_nt: TGTGCCAGTAGTATATCGTTTGCGGGAGACCGAACCGGGGAGCTGTTTTTT; cdr3_aa: CASSISFAGDRTGELFF
v_call: TRBV4-1; j_call: TRBJ2-3; d_call: TRBD2; clone_size: NA; cdr3_nt: TGCGCCAGCAGCCAAGATGGAGCGGGATTGAATACGCAGTATTTT; cdr3_aa: CASSQDGAGLNTQYF
v_call: TRBV30; j_call: TRBJ2-7; d_call: NA; clone_size: NA; cdr3_nt: TGTGCCTCCCTCGGGTCCCGAACTTACGAGCAGTACTTC; cdr3_aa: CASLGSRTYEQYF
v_call: TRBV5-8; j_call: TRBJ2-1; d_call: TRBD1; clone_size: NA; cdr3_nt: TGTGCCAGCAGCTCGACAGGGGACGGTGAGCAGTTCTTC; cdr3_aa: CASSSTGDGEQFF
v_call: TRBV7-3; j_call: TRBJ2-2; d_call: NA; clone_size: NA; cdr3_nt: TGTGCCAGCAGCTTCCTAGCTCCCTCAGCGGATAAGACCGGGGAGCTGTTTTTT; cdr3_aa: CASSFLAPSADKTGELFF
v_call: TRBV3-1/TRBV3-2; j_call: TRBJ2-2; d_call: TRBD2; clone_size: NA; cdr3_nt: TGTGCCAGCAGCCAAGTACGGCGACTAGCGGGAGGGCCTTGGACCGGGGAGCTGTTTTTT; cdr3_aa: CASSQVRRLAGGPWTGELFF
v_call: TRBV5-1; j_call: TRBJ2-7; d_call: NA; clone_size: once; cdr3_nt: TGCGCCAGCAGCTTGGGTCCCGACGGGGTCTACGAGCAGTACTTC; cdr3_aa: CASSLGPDGVYEQYF
v_call: TRBV28; j_call: TRBJ2-7; d_call: NA; clone_size: few; cdr3_nt: TGTGCCAGCAGTTTACCGGGACTCCTTGAGCGGGAGCAGTACTTC; cdr3_aa: CASSLPGLLEREQYF
v_call: TRBV5-6; j_call: TRBJ1-2; d_call: TRBD1; clone_size: NA; cdr3_nt: TGTGCCAGCAGCATCAGCTTTCAGGGGGCTGGTGGCTACACCTTC; cdr3_aa: CASSISFQGAGGYTF
v_call: TRBV9; j_call: TRBJ1-1; d_call: NA; clone_size: NA; cdr3_nt: TGTGCCAGCAGCTCTATGGGGCAAATGAACACTGAAGCTTTCTTT; cdr3_aa: CASSSMGQMNTEAFF
v_call: TRBV19; j_call: TRBJ2-1; d_call: NA; clone_size: NA; cdr3_nt: TGTGCCAGTAGTACAAGACAGATGGTGCAGTTCTTC; cdr3_aa: CASSTRQMVQFF
v_call: TRBV18; j_call: TRBJ1-5; d_call: NA; clone_size: NA; cdr3_nt: TGTGCCAGCTCACACGACAGGATTAGCAATCAGCCCCAGCATTTT; cdr3_aa: CASSHDRISNQPQHF
v_call: TRBV18; j_call: TRBJ2-5; d_call: TRBD1; clone_size: NA; cdr3_nt: TGTGCCAGCTCACCATTAGCAGGGGGCGTACAAGAGACCCAGTACTTC; cdr3_aa: CASSPLAGGVQETQYF